The T cell receptor (beta chain) described here comes from a study of vaccination and CD4 T cells after COVID-19. Study overall: The study enrolled six male and four female convalescents, two of whom were Hispanic. Researchers treated control cultures with a CEFX pool, an HIV-1 Nef pool, or no peptide.

Oncomine TCR Beta short-read sequencing was applied to DNA from cultured CD4+ T cells. MiXCR was run by TCRdb on the PCR reads, yielding one entry per CDR3 protein. The data show approximately 10,000 distinct CDR3 sequences, with about 57% seen just once and roughly 10% held by the top ten. The CDR3 has 14 amino acids. Trimming pared 4 bases from V and 9 bases from J, leaving 13 bases between. Relative to its sample, this clonotype is large. Its antigen is currently unknown. Overall study results and limits: The study found median SARS-CoV-2-reactive clonotypes rising from roughly 19 to 38, not significantly. In convalescent patients, a median 86.3% of post-vaccine SARS-CoV-2-reactive clones appeared only after vaccination.

The treatment denotes: roughly 10-day PBMC culture with coronavirus spike peptide pools or control peptides (ViraFEST assay). The sequenced sample consisted of CD4+ T cells from blood, cultured in vitro. V gene TRBV12-3 or TRBV12-4 combines with J gene TRBJ1-6; D might be TRBD1 (6 bases). This clonotype originated in a human donor who had recovered from COVID-19. The chain's CDR3 is CASSSSGQLSPLHF. As DNA, the CDR3 is TGTGCCAGCAGTTCATCAGGACAGCTTTCACCCCTCCACTTT.